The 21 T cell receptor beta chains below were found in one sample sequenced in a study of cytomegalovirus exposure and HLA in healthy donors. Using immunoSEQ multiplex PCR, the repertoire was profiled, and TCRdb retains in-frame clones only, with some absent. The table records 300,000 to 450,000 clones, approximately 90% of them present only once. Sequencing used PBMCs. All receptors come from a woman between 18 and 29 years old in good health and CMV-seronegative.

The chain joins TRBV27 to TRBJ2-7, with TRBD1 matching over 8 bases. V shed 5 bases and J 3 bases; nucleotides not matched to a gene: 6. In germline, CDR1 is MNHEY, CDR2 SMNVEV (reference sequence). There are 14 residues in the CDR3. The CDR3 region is CASSGAGGGYEQYF. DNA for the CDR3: TGTGCCAGCAGTGGGGCAGGGGGCGGCTACGAGCAGTACTTC.

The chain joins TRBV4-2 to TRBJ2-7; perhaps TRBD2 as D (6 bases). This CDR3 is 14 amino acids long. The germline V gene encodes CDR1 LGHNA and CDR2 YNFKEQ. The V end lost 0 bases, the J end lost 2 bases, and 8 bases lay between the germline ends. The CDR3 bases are TGTGCCAGCAGCCAAGATCCGGGGGCCTACGAGCAGTACTTC. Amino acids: CASSQDPGAYEQYF.

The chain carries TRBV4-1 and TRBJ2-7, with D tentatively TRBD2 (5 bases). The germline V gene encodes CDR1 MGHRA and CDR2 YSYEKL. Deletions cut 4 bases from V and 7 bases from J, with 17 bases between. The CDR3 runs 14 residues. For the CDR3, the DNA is TGCGCCAGCAGCCCGGGCCCTGCGGGTGGGGAGCAGTACTTC. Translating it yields CASSPGPAGGEQYF.

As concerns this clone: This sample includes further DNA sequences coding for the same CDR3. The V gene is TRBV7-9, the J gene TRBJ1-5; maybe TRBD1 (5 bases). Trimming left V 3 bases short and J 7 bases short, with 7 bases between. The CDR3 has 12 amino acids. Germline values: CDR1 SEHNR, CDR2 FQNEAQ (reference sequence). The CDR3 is CASSLGGQPQHF. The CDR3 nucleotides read TGTGCCAGCAGCTTGGGGGGGCAGCCCCAGCATTTT.

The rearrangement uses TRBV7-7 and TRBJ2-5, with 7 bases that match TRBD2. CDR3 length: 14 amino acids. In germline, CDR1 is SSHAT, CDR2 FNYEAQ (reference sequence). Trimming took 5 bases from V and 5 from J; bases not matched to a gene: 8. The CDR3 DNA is TGTGCCAGCAGCAAGTACAGCGGGGTGGAGACCCAGTACTTC. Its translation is CASSKYSGVETQYF.

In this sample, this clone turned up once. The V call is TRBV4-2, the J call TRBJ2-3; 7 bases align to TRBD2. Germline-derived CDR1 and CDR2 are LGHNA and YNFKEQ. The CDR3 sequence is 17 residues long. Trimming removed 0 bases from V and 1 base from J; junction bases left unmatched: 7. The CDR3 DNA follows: TGTGCCAGCAGCCAAGACTGGCGGGGGATGGGCACAGATACGCAGTATTTT. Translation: CASSQDWRGMGTDTQYF.

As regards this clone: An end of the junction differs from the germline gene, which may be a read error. CDR3 loop: CASSMRNSRDREEMDF. CDR3 DNA sequence: TGTGCCAGTAGCATGAGGAATTCCCGGGACAGGGAAGAAATGGACTTT. This sequence joins TRBV19 and TRBJ1-4, with TRBD1 identical over 9 bases. Germline CDR1 and CDR2: LNHDA and SQIVND (reference sequence). There are 16 residues in the CDR3.

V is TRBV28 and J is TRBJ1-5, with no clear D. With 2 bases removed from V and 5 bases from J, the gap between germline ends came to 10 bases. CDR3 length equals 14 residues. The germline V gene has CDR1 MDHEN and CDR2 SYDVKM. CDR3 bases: TGTGCCAGCAGTTTACTGGGAGGTTATCAGCCCCAGCATTTT. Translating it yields CASSLLGGYQPQHF.

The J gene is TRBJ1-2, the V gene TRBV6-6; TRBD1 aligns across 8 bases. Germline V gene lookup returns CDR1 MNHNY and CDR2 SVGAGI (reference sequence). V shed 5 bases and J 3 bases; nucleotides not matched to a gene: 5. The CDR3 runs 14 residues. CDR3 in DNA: TGTGCCAGCAGTCAGGACAGGGACGACTATGGCTACACCTTC. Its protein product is CASSQDRDDYGYTF.

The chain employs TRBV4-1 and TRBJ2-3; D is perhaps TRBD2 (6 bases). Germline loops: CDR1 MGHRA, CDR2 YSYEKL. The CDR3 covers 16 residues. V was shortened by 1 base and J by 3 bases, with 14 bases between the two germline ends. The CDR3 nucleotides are TGCGCCAGCAGCCAAGGGCGGGGCGGGGCTACAGATACGCAGTATTTT. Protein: CASSQGRGGATDTQYF.

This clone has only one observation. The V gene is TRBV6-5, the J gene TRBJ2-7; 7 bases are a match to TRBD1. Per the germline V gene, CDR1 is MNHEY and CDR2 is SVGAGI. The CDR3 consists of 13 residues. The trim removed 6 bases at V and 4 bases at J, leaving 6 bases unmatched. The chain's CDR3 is CASSHRGRYEQYF. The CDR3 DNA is TGTGCCAGCAGCCACAGGGGACGGTACGAGCAGTACTTC.

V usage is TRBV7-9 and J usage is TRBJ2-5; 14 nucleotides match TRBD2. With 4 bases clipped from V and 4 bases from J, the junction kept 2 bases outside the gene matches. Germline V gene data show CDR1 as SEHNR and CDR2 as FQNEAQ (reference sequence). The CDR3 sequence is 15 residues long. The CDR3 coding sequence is TGTGCCAGCAGCTCGGGGACTAGCGGGAGAGAGACCCAGTACTTC. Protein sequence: CASSSGTSGRETQYF.

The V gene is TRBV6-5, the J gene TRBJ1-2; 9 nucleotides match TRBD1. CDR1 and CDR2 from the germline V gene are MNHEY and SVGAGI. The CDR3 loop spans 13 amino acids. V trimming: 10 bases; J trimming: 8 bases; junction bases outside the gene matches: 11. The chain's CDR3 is CATARDRVGGYTF. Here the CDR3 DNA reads TGTGCCACCGCCCGGGACAGGGTTGGAGGCTACACCTTC.

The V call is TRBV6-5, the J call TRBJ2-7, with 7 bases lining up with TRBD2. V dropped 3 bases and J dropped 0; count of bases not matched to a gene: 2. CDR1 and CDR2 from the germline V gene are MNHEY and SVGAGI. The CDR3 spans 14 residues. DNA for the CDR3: TGTGCCAGCAGTTATGGGGGGGTCTCCTACGAGCAGTACTTC. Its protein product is CASSYGGVSYEQYF.

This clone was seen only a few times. CDR3 DNA sequence: TGCGCCAGCAGCCACAGATTCAATCAGCCCCAGCATTTT. The encoded protein is CASSHRFNQPQHF. The chain combines TRBV4-1 with TRBJ1-5, with D unresolved. Germline V lookup: CDR1 MGHRA, CDR2 YSYEKL. The CDR3 length is 13 residues. V was pared by 3 bases and J by 3 bases, with 6 bases between.

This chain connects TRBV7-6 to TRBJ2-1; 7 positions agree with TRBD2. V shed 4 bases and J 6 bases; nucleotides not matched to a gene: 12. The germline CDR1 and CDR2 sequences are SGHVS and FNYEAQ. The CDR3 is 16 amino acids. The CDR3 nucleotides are TGTGCCAGCAGCTCCCCGGGGAGGGCCTTAGGCAATGAGCAGTTCTTC. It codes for CASSSPGRALGNEQFF.

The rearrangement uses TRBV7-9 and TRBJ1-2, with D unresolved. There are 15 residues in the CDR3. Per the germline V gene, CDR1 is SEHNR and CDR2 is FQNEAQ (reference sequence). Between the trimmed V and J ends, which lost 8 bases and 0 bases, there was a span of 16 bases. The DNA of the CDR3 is TGTGCCAGCCGCAAAGAGCCGTCCTCTAACTATGGCTACACCTTC. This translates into CASRKEPSSNYGYTF.

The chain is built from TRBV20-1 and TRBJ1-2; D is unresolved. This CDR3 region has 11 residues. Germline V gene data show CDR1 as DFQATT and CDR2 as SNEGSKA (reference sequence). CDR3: CITTDNYGYTF. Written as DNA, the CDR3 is TGCATTACAACAGACAACTATGGCTACACCTTC.

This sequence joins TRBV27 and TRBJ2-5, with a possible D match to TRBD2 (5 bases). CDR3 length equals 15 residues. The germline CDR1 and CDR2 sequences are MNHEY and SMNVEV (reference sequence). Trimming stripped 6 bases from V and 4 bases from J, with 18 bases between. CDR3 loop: CASSPLSGKTETQYF. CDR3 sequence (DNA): TGTGCCAGCAGCCCCCTTTCGGGGAAGACAGAGACCCAGTACTTC.

The CDR3 DNA is TGTGCCAGCTCGCACTACAGGGACCCTGAAGCTTTCTTT. Encoded protein: CASSHYRDPEAFF. The chain has TRBV18 and TRBJ1-1; TRBD1 might be the D (6 bases). Germline V gives CDR1 KGHSH, CDR2 LQKENI. CDR3 length: 13 residues. V dropped 6 bases and J dropped 6 bases, with 14 bases sitting between them.

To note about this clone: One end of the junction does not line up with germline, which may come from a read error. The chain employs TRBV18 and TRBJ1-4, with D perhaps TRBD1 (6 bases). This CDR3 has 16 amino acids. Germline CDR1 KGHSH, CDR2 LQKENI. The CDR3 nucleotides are TGTGCCAGCTCATTGGAACAGGGCGGCGCTAAGGAAAAACTGTTTTTT. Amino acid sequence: CASSLEQGGAKEKLFF.